Presented here are 9 T cell receptor beta chains from one specimen sequenced in a study of shared clonotypes between healthy human individuals. Repertoires were generated with immunoSEQ multiplex PCR, while TCRdb's copy carries only in-frame clones and drops some. The sample shows about 800,000 clones, 95% to 97% of them seen only once. Terminally differentiated effector memory CD45RA+ cells were left out of the naive CD8 fraction, which was CD45RO-negative and positively selected for CCR7. The sample taken for sequencing was naive CD8+ T cells sorted from blood. These receptors all come from a man aged 25-45 years in good health.

The V gene is TRBV7-2, the J gene TRBJ2-7; D may be TRBD1 (6 bases). V was trimmed by 2 bases and J by 6 bases, leaving 11 bases between them. The CDR3 runs to 13 residues. From germline, CDR1 is SGHTA and CDR2 FQGNSA. Written as DNA, the CDR3 is TGTGCCAGCAGCTTAATGGGGGCGCGCGAGCAGTACTTC. Translated, it gives CASSLMGAREQYF. Supplemented by reference TRBV7-2 and TRBJ2-7, the full variable domain reads GAGVSQSPSNKVTEKGKDVELRCDPISGHTALYWYRQSLGQGLEFLIYFQGNSAPDKSGLPSDRFSAERTGGSVSTLTIQRTQQEDSAVYLCASSLMGAREQYFGPGTRLTVT.

On this clone: The sample carries other DNA sequences with the same CDR3. The CDR3 sequence: CASSPPSYEQYF. The CDR3 DNA is TGTGCCAGCAGCCCCCCCTCCTACGAGCAGTACTTC. V usage is TRBV7-2 and J usage is TRBJ2-7; no clear D gene. The V end was cut by 5 bases, the J end by 0 bases, with 5 bases between. The germline CDR1 and CDR2 sequences are SGHTA and FQGNSA. The CDR3 consists of 12 residues. Drawing the rest from reference TRBV7-2 and TRBJ2-7, the complete variable domain is GAGVSQSPSNKVTEKGKDVELRCDPISGHTALYWYRQSLGQGLEFLIYFQGNSAPDKSGLPSDRFSAERTGGSVSTLTIQRTQQEDSAVYLCASSPPSYEQYFGPGTRLTVT.

The V call is TRBV27, the J call TRBJ2-2; TRBD2 aligns across 8 bases. Germline V gene lookup returns CDR1 MNHEY and CDR2 SMNVEV (reference sequence). The CDR3 loop spans 14 amino acids. V lost 7 bases, J lost 5 bases, and 6 bases stayed unmatched. CDR3 DNA sequence: TGTGCCAGCACCCTGACGGGGGGGACCGGGGAGCTGTTTTTT. Translating gives CASTLTGGTGELFF.

This chain uses TRBV30 with TRBJ2-7; 8 nucleotides align to TRBD1. CDR3 length: 13 residues. Per germline, CDR1 GTSNPN and CDR2 SVGIG (reference sequence). The V segment lost 6 bases and the J segment 0 bases; nucleotides outside the gene matches: 4. DNA for the CDR3: TGTGCCTGTTACAGGGGGGACTCCTACGAGCAGTACTTC. Protein product: CACYRGDSYEQYF.

The CDR3 protein is CASSKAREGIPGELFF. Here the CDR3 DNA reads TGTGCCAGCAGCAAAGCGCGGGAGGGTATTCCCGGGGAGCTGTTTTTT. The gene calls are TRBV21-1 and TRBJ2-2; TRBD2 reflects the table's D call only, with no check against the DNA. TRBV21-1 is a pseudogene locus. This CDR3 contains 16 residues.

This chain connects TRBV7-9 to TRBJ2-5; 8 nucleotides match TRBD1. Germline V gives CDR1 SEHNR, CDR2 FQNEAQ (reference sequence). After removal of 5 bases from V and 7 bases from J, the junction contained 12 bases not matched to a gene. The CDR3 has 15 residues. The CDR3 sequence: CASSPKGQGAGTQYF. The CDR3 region has the DNA TGTGCCAGCAGCCCAAAAGGGCAGGGGGCCGGGACCCAGTACTTC. Based on the CDR3 plus reference TRBV7-9 and TRBJ2-5, the full variable domain is DTGVSQNPRHKITKRGQNVTFRCDPISEHNRLYWYRQTLGQGPEFLTYFQNEAQLEKSRLLSDRFSAERPKGSFSTLEIQRTEQGDSAMYLCASSPKGQGAGTQYFGPGTRLLVL.

V gene TRBV11-2 combines with J gene TRBJ2-2; the D gene is possibly TRBD2 (6 bases). The CDR3 totals 19 residues. Germline CDR1 SGHAT, CDR2 FQNNGV. Trimming cost V 1 base and J 1 base, with 19 bases left between them. The CDR3 DNA reads as TGTGCCAGCAGCTTAGGCGGGGTGAGGGTCATTCAGAACACCGGGGAGCTGTTTTTT. Amino acid sequence: CASSLGGVRVIQNTGELFF.

The chain couples TRBV5-1 to TRBJ2-3; 14 bases are a match to TRBD2. Trimming removed 0 bases from V and 2 bases from J; junction bases left unmatched: 8. The CDR3 is made up of 19 amino acids. Germline-derived CDR1 and CDR2 are SGHRS and YFSETQ. CDR3 loop: CASSLGRGTSGSFTDTQYF. DNA of the CDR3: TGCGCCAGCAGCTTGGGGCGAGGGACTAGCGGGAGTTTCACAGATACGCAGTATTTT.

This clone was picked up one time. The chain recombines TRBV25-1 with TRBJ1-2, with D uncertain. CDR3 length: 13 amino acids. Trimming took off 2 bases at V and 6 bases at J, with 10 bases between the two ends. Per the germline V gene, CDR1 is MGHDK and CDR2 is SYGVNS. CDR3 bases: TGTGCCAGCAGTGAAATAGAGGTCCATGGCTACACCTTC. This sequence encodes CASSEIEVHGYTF.